A single sample gave rise to the 9 T cell receptor beta chains below, sequenced in a study of blood T cell repertoires in COVID-19. Here immunoSEQ multiplex PCR was the method, and the copy in TCRdb shows in-frame clones only, minus some. This sample has about 190,000 clones, with around four fifths found just once. The material sequenced was peripheral blood. The receptor source for this set is a woman in her seventies with active or convalescent COVID-19.

The chain couples TRBV11-2 to TRBJ2-7; D is uncertain. Germline V gives CDR1 SGHAT, CDR2 FQNNGV. Trimming pared 5 bases from V and 0 bases from J, leaving 11 bases between. There are 14 residues in the CDR3. CDR3 amino acids: CASSDSPISYEQYF. CDR3 nucleotides: TGTGCCAGCAGCGACTCACCTATCTCCTACGAGCAGTACTTC.

This clone was seen only a few times. V usage is TRBV5-6 and J usage is TRBJ2-1; 10 bases map to TRBD1. Germline CDR1 SGHDT, CDR2 YYEEEE. After removal of 4 bases from V and 0 bases from J, the junction contained 13 bases not matched to a gene. The CDR3 loop spans 19 amino acids. In nucleotides, the CDR3 is TGTGCCAGCAGCCTACTAGGGACAGGGGAGAGGGGCTCCTACAATGAGCAGTTCTTC. Its protein product is CASSLLGTGERGSYNEQFF.

V is TRBV7-9 and J is TRBJ1-2, with D unclear. Germline values: CDR1 SEHNR, CDR2 FQNEAQ (reference sequence). The ends were cut back, 11 bases at V and 8 bases at J, with 18 bases in the middle. The CDR3 length is 12 residues. CDR3 region: CASQWGVRGYTF. The DNA for the CDR3 is TGTGCCTCCCAGTGGGGAGTGCGAGGCTACACCTTC.

This rearrangement joins TRBV7-9 to TRBJ1-4, with D perhaps matching TRBD1 (6 bases). The germline V and J ends were trimmed by 6 bases and 8 bases, with 16 bases remaining between them. The germline V gene has CDR1 SEHNR and CDR2 FQNEAQ (reference sequence). The CDR3 contains 14 residues. CDR3 in amino acids: CASRGGRTREKLFF. The CDR3 nucleotides are TGTGCCAGCAGAGGGGGACGGACTAGGGAAAAACTGTTTTTT. Full variable domain (rest looked up from reference TRBV7-9 and TRBJ1-4): DTGVSQNPRHKITKRGQNVTFRCDPISEHNRLYWYRQTLGQGPEFLTYFQNEAQLEKSRLLSDRFSAERPKGSFSTLEIQRTEQGDSAMYLCASRGGRTREKLFFGSGTQLSVL.

This chain joins TRBV5-6 and TRBJ2-7, with D possibly being TRBD2 (5 bases). The V and J ends lost 4 bases and 6 bases respectively, with 23 bases between them. Germline loops: CDR1 SGHDT, CDR2 YYEEEE. This CDR3 spans 16 amino acids. CDR3 sequence (DNA): TGTGCCAGCAGCCCCCGACCGGGTAGGGCCGGAGGCGAGCAGTACTTC. It yields the protein CASSPRPGRAGGEQYF.

This clone appeared a single time. The CDR3 region is CASSQSGTGAQPQHF. The CDR3 region has the DNA TGTGCCAGCAGCCAATCGGGGACAGGGGCTCAGCCCCAGCATTTT. The chain uses TRBV16 and TRBJ1-5; 10 positions agree with TRBD1. After removal of 0 bases from V and 6 bases from J, the junction contained 2 bases not matched to a gene. From germline, CDR1 is KGHSY and CDR2 FQNENV. CDR3 length: 15 residues.

The gene calls are TRBV5-4 and TRBJ2-1; 15 bases line up with TRBD2. Germline loops: CDR1 SGHNT, CDR2 YYREEE (reference sequence). The V gene end was trimmed by 4 bases and the J gene end by 0 bases; junction bases not matched to a gene: 8. The CDR3 is made up of 19 amino acids. This CDR3 reads CASSPGLAGGSYSYNEQFF. In DNA, the CDR3 is TGTGCCAGCAGCCCGGGACTAGCGGGAGGCTCGTACTCCTACAATGAGCAGTTCTTC.

The rearrangement uses TRBV2 and TRBJ2-1, with TRBD2 matching 7 bases. From germline, CDR1 is SNHLY and CDR2 FYNNEI. Trimming removed 7 bases from V and 3 bases from J; junction bases left unmatched: 6. This CDR3 is 14 amino acids long. DNA for the CDR3: TGTGCCAGCATGCCTAGCGGACTCTACAATGAGCAGTTCTTC. This gives the protein CASMPSGLYNEQFF.

The chain has TRBV11-2 and TRBJ2-3; maybe TRBD2 (6 bases). Germline V CDR1 and CDR2: SGHAT, FQNNGV. The CDR3 length is 15 residues. V was shortened by 3 bases and J by 6 bases, with 16 bases between the two germline ends. The CDR3 nucleotides read TGTGCCAGCAGCTTTTCCGGGAGATCGAGGGATACGCAGTATTTT. Amino acids: CASSFSGRSRDTQYF.